The 3 T cell receptor beta chains below come from one sample, sequenced in a study of T-cell reconstitution after alpha-beta-depleted transplantation in children. Unique molecular identifiers were incorporated during preparation of the TCRbeta library. TCRdb reprocessed the PCR reads with MiXCR, giving one entry per CDR3 protein. Seen here are under 450,000 distinct CDR3 sequences, 15% to 20% observed once, and the top ten hold under 30%. The starting material was PBMCs, mostly from graft donor cells, obtained 360 days after TCRalphabeta/CD19-depleted stem cell transplant. Receptor source: a boy under two years old who had a stem cell transplant for Wiskott-Aldrich syndrome, so the T cells may come from the graft donor.

The V gene is TRBV5-4, the J gene TRBJ2-1; D not resolved. With 4 bases removed from V and 3 bases from J, the gap between germline ends came to 14 bases. This CDR3 has 15 residues. Germline CDR1 is SGHNT and CDR2 is YYREEE (reference sequence). The CDR3 protein is CASSPRFGSYNEQFF. The CDR3, as DNA: TGTGCCAGCAGCCCCCGCTTCGGCAGCTACAATGAGCAGTTCTTC.

The chain is built from TRBV7-6 and TRBJ2-7; TRBD2 aligns across 9 bases. The CDR3 contains 16 residues. Trimming cost V 0 bases and J 7 bases; bases outside gene matches: 10. Looked up from germline, CDR1 is SGHVS and CDR2 is FNYEAQ. CDR3 protein: CASSLALAGGPGEQYF. The CDR3 coding sequence is TGTGCCAGCAGCTTAGCGCTCGCGGGAGGGCCGGGAGAGCAGTACTTC.

The DNA of the CDR3 is TGTGCCAGCAGCCCTATGGGGCTAGCGGGACGCCACGAGCAGTACTTC. It codes for CASSPMGLAGRHEQYF. The rearrangement links TRBV6-5 to TRBJ2-7, with 9 bases lining up with TRBD2. The CDR3 is made up of 16 amino acids. Germline V gives CDR1 MNHEY, CDR2 SVGAGI. The trim removed 6 bases at V and 5 bases at J, leaving 14 bases unmatched.